This T cell receptor beta chain appears in the sequencing data of a study of vaccination effects on CD4 cells after COVID-19. Measured with immunoSEQ multiplex PCR; TCRdb has only the in-frame clones, and not every one. The sample lists 74,000 or so clones; 75% to 85% were seen once. The study, taken as a whole, reports: Relatively few convalescent patients took part in the study, which had no early post-infection timepoints. Late post-vaccination, clones induced by infection and those induced by vaccine underwent marked clonal contraction.

This clone was seen only a few times. Its matching antigen is unknown. This CDR3 comprises 14 residues. J was trimmed by 7 bases and V by 2 bases; bases with no gene match: 4. The germline gives CDR1 GTSNPN, CDR2 SVGIG (reference sequence). ViraFEST assay sequencing came after antigen-specific CD4+ T cells were expanded with viral peptide pools. The culture ran for about eleven days before CD4+ T cells were isolated. All vaccine recipients tested negative for nucleocapsid antibodies and had never contracted SARS-CoV-2 infection. Some 2.1 million PBMC per well received 10 IU/ml IL-2 and around 11 ug/ml peptides in culture. In the cultures, half the medium was exchanged for IL-2 medium on days 3 and 7.

The receptor was isolated from a human donor who received a COVID-19 vaccine. The chain couples TRBV30 to TRBJ1-6; 8 bases are shared with TRBD1. Source: CD4+ T cells from PBMCs cultured with SARS-CoV-2 spike peptides, taken before COVID-19 vaccination. CDR3 protein: CAWSWGTGNSPLHF. The CDR3, as DNA: TGTGCCTGGAGTTGGGGGACAGGCAATTCACCCCTCCACTTT.